These 30 T cell receptor beta chains came from one sample sequenced in a study of T cell responses to AZD1222 COVID-19 vaccine. The protocol was immunoSEQ multiplex PCR, while the TCRdb copy is restricted to in-frame clones and leaves out a portion. The data show roughly 20,000 clones, 80% to 85% seen once. The source material was peripheral blood, sampled 28 days after the second AZD1222 dose. The receptor source for this set is an adult who received the AZD1222 COVID-19 vaccine.

This chain connects TRBV14 to TRBJ1-3; D is possibly TRBD1 (5 bases). The ends were cut back, 6 bases at V and 7 bases at J, with 13 bases in the middle. The CDR3 loop spans 13 amino acids. The germline V gene encodes CDR1 SGHDN and CDR2 FVKESK. This CDR3 is CASRFGWDNTIYF. The CDR3 bases are TGTGCCAGCAGATTCGGTTGGGACAACACCATATATTTT.

This clone was recorded once. J is TRBJ1-1 and V is TRBV6-4; the D gene is possibly TRBD1 (6 bases). The length of the CDR3 is 13 residues. V lost 4 bases and J lost 4, with 10 bases in between. CDR1 and CDR2 (germline): MRHNA, SNTAGT. Written as DNA, the CDR3 is TGTGCCAGCAGTGTAAGCAGGGGCACTGAAGCTTTCTTT. It codes for CASSVSRGTEAFF.

This clone has a handful of counts. This chain joins TRBV7-9 and TRBJ1-3; perhaps TRBD1 as D (5 bases). Germline V gene sequence: CDR1 SEHNR, CDR2 FQNEAQ (reference sequence). Trimming removed 6 bases at V and 1 base at J, with 16 bases between. CDR3 length: 16 residues. DNA for the CDR3: TGTGCCAGCAGGGGGGTCAAGGGGTTATCTGGAAACACCATATATTTT. Residues: CASRGVKGLSGNTIYF. The entire variable domain, with the rest obtained from reference TRBV7-9 and TRBJ1-3, is as follows: DTGVSQNPRHKITKRGQNVTFRCDPISEHNRLYWYRQTLGQGPEFLTYFQNEAQLEKSRLLSDRFSAERPKGSFSTLEIQRTEQGDSAMYLCASRGVKGLSGNTIYFGEGSWLTVV.

This sequence joins TRBV2 and TRBJ2-7; maybe TRBD2 (6 bases). With 5 bases removed from V and 5 bases from J, the gap between germline ends came to 10 bases. The V gene's germline CDR1 is SNHLY and CDR2 FYNNEI. This CDR3 is built from 12 residues. As DNA, the CDR3 is TGTGCCAGCAGTTCGGGAGCCCACGAGCAGTACTTC. Its protein is CASSSGAHEQYF.

This clone turned up a few times. The chain uses TRBV6-5 and TRBJ1-3; D is unresolved. Per germline, CDR1 MNHEY and CDR2 SVGAGI. The CDR3 totals 12 residues. The V and J ends lost 5 bases and 3 bases respectively, with 5 bases between them. CDR3 sequence (DNA): TGTGCCAGCAGTCATGATGGAAACACCATATATTTT. It specifies CASSHDGNTIYF.

This chain connects TRBV3-1 (or the pseudogene TRBV3-2) to TRBJ2-2, with D tentatively TRBD1 (5 bases). The V gene lost 4 bases and the J gene lost 2 bases, with 8 bases spanning the gap. The CDR3 extends over 14 amino acids. Germline V gene data show CDR1 as LGHDT and CDR2 as YNNKEL (reference sequence). The CDR3 spells CASSLRVNTGELFF. CDR3 sequence (DNA): TGTGCCAGCAGCCTCAGGGTAAACACCGGGGAGCTGTTTTTT.

The chain uses TRBV18 and TRBJ2-2; the D is unclear. The V gene's germline CDR1 is KGHSH and CDR2 LQKENI. The CDR3 has 14 amino acids. The CDR3 DNA follows: TGTGCTTCGCTCCTGGCACAACGCACCGGGGAGCTGTTTTTT. Protein: CASLLAQRTGELFF.

The rearrangement links TRBV25-1 to TRBJ1-1; no firm D call. CDR3 length equals 17 residues. V lost 4 bases and J lost 1, with 19 bases in between. The germline gives CDR1 MGHDK, CDR2 SYGVNS. CDR3: CASSGGWTTIWNTEAFF. The CDR3 coding sequence is TGTGCCAGCAGTGGGGGATGGACCACAATTTGGAACACTGAAGCTTTCTTT.

This sequence joins TRBV7-2 and TRBJ2-7; D may correspond to TRBD1 or TRBD2 (5 bases each). The CDR3 length is 15 residues. CDR1 and CDR2 (germline): SGHTA, FQGNSA. Trimming left V 4 bases short and J 1 base short, with 14 bases between. CDR3 sequence (DNA): TGTGCCAGCAGCTGGGCCGGGACGGGGTCCTACGAGCAGTACTTC. Encoded protein: CASSWAGTGSYEQYF.

This clone was picked up a small number of times. This chain links TRBV7-9 with TRBJ2-7, with D unclear. V was shortened by 3 bases and J by 0 bases, with 12 bases between the two germline ends. The V gene's germline CDR1 is SEHNR and CDR2 FQNEAQ (reference sequence). This CDR3 contains 15 residues. CDR3 nucleotides: TGTGCCAGCAGCTTTGAGAGGCGCCCCTCCTACGAGCAGTACTTC. It encodes CASSFERRPSYEQYF. Together with reference TRBV7-9 and TRBJ2-7, the CDR3 gives the full variable domain: DTGVSQNPRHKITKRGQNVTFRCDPISEHNRLYWYRQTLGQGPEFLTYFQNEAQLEKSRLLSDRFSAERPKGSFSTLEIQRTEQGDSAMYLCASSFERRPSYEQYFGPGTRLTVT.

This clone has only a few counts. The chain carries TRBV19 and TRBJ2-5; no firm D call. CDR1 is LNHDA, CDR2 SQIVND, per germline (reference sequence). This CDR3 has 14 residues. The V end lost 3 bases, the J end lost 3 bases, and 11 bases lay between the germline ends. CDR3 region: CASSIRATEETQYF. The CDR3 DNA follows: TGTGCCAGTAGTATTAGGGCAACAGAAGAGACCCAGTACTTC. Based on the CDR3 plus reference TRBV19 and TRBJ2-5, the full variable domain is DGGITQSPKYLFRKEGQNVTLSCEQNLNHDAMYWYRQDPGQGLRLIYYSQIVNDFQKGDIAEGYSVSREKKESFPLTVTSAQKNPTAFYLCASSIRATEETQYFGPGTRLLVL.

This chain joins TRBV19 and TRBJ2-7; D unclear. V was pared by 3 bases and J by 2 bases, with 8 bases between. Germline lookup yields CDR1 LNHDA and CDR2 SQIVND (reference sequence). The CDR3 extends over 13 amino acids. The CDR3 reads CASSITETYEQYF. The CDR3 nucleotides read TGTGCCAGTAGTATCACTGAAACCTACGAGCAGTACTTC.

V is TRBV28 and J is TRBJ1-1, with D uncertain. The CDR3 length is 13 residues. Germline CDR1 and CDR2: MDHEN and SYDVKM. V gave up 6 bases and J gave up 6 bases, with 14 bases separating them. CDR3 loop: CASSRVRLSEAFF. DNA of the CDR3: TGTGCCAGCAGCCGGGTCCGCTTATCTGAAGCTTTCTTT.

This chain's CDR3 is CSVQPGQGNEKLFF. CDR3 nucleotide sequence: TGCAGCGTTCAACCGGGACAGGGGAATGAAAAACTGTTTTTT. This chain links TRBV29-1 with TRBJ1-4, with TRBD1 matching over 10 bases. The CDR3 has 14 residues. J lost 5 bases, V lost 5 bases, and 5 bases had no gene match. CDR1 SQVTM and CDR2 ANQGSEA come from the germline V gene. Together with reference TRBV29-1 and TRBJ1-4, the CDR3 gives the full variable domain: SAVISQKPSRDICQRGTSLTIQCQVDSQVTMMFWYRQQPGQSLTLIATANQGSEATYESGFVIDKFPISRPNLTFSTLTVSNMSPEDSSIYLCSVQPGQGNEKLFFGSGTQLSVL.

The chain employs TRBV5-1 and TRBJ2-2, with TRBD2 as a possible D gene (5 bases). Germline loops: CDR1 SGHRS, CDR2 YFSETQ. This CDR3 contains 14 residues. Trimming stripped 2 bases from V and 3 bases from J, with 8 bases between. This CDR3 reads CASSLLGYTGELFF. The CDR3 bases are TGCGCCAGCAGCTTACTAGGATACACCGGGGAGCTGTTTTTT.

The table lists this clone with a count of one. The chain is built from TRBV10-3 and TRBJ1-6; D is perhaps TRBD1 (5 bases). The CDR3 has 14 residues. Per the germline V gene, CDR1 is ENHRY and CDR2 is SYGVKD. V gave up 6 bases and J gave up 9 bases, with 15 bases separating them. Written as DNA, the CDR3 is TGTGCCATCAGCCAAAGTAGTGGGGGTTCACCCCTCCACTTT. Protein: CAISQSSGGSPLHF.

CDR3 nucleotides: TGTGCCTGGAGTGTCTACAGGGTAGGCTATGGCTACACCTTC. Translation: CAWSVYRVGYGYTF. This rearrangement joins TRBV30 to TRBJ1-2; D is possibly TRBD1 (6 bases). Germline V gene lookup returns CDR1 GTSNPN and CDR2 SVGIG (reference sequence). The V and J ends lost 0 bases and 4 bases respectively, with 12 bases between them. This CDR3 contains 14 residues.

This chain links TRBV9 with TRBJ2-3, with TRBD2 identical over 9 bases. Per germline, CDR1 SGDLS and CDR2 YYNGEE. The junction had 4 bases not matched to a gene; V was cut back by 0 bases and J by 2 bases. The CDR3 contains 16 residues. CDR3 nucleotides: TGTGCCAGCAGCGTAGGGGCTAGCGGGAACACAGATACGCAGTATTTT. Its translation: CASSVGASGNTDTQYF.

The V call is TRBV14, the J call TRBJ1-1; TRBD1 might be the D (6 bases). The CDR3 has 15 amino acids. Trimming removed 1 base from V and 0 bases from J, with 9 bases in between. Germline values: CDR1 SGHDN, CDR2 FVKESK. CDR3 region: CASSQGQGMNTEAFF. The CDR3 DNA follows: TGTGCCAGCAGCCAAGGGCAGGGGATGAACACTGAAGCTTTCTTT.

In this sample, this clone turned up a few times. The rearrangement links TRBV11-2 to TRBJ2-7; TRBD2 aligns across 13 bases. The V and J ends lost 1 base and 3 bases, in that order; junction bases with no gene match: 9. Germline V gives CDR1 SGHAT, CDR2 FQNNGV. This CDR3 region has 18 residues. The CDR3: CASSLGKPGLAGFYEQYF. In DNA form, the CDR3 reads TGTGCCAGCAGCTTAGGGAAACCGGGACTAGCGGGATTCTACGAGCAGTACTTC.

The chain carries TRBV24-1 and TRBJ1-1; possibly TRBD1 for D (6 bases). In germline, CDR1 is KGHDR, CDR2 SFDVKD. The CDR3 extends over 16 amino acids. V was cut by 3 bases and J by 0 bases, with 13 bases left in between. In DNA, the CDR3 is TGTGCCACCAGTGATCGACGAGGGGGGGTGAACACTGAAGCTTTCTTT. This codes for CATSDRRGGVNTEAFF.

The gene calls are TRBV5-1 and TRBJ2-2, with D tentatively TRBD1 (6 bases). CDR1 is SGHRS and CDR2 is YFSETQ in the germline V gene. The CDR3 extends over 16 amino acids. Trimming left V 2 bases short and J 4 bases short, with 15 bases between. The DNA for the CDR3 is TGCGCCAGCAGCTTTAGGACAGCTACACTCACCGGGGAGCTGTTTTTT. Translated, it gives CASSFRTATLTGELFF.

This clone was seen a handful of times. The rearrangement joins TRBV11-3 to TRBJ1-5; D possibly corresponds to TRBD1 (5 bases). CDR3 length: 14 amino acids. Looked up from germline, CDR1 is SGHNT and CDR2 is YENEEA. V lost 0 bases and J lost 2, with 5 bases in between. The CDR3, as DNA: TGTGCCAGCAGCTTAGAAGGGGGCAATCAGCCCCAGCATTTT. This encodes CASSLEGGNQPQHF.

As for this clone: One end of the junction fails to match germline, which may point to a read error. V and J are TRBV5-8 and TRBJ1-2, with TRBD1 matching 7 bases. Germline-derived CDR1 and CDR2 are SGHTS and YDEGEE. CDR3 length: 18 residues. The CDR3 coding sequence is TGTGCCAGCAGTTTGGGGACAGCCTCCTCATCGCCACAATTCGGCTACACCTTC. Its protein is CASSLGTASSSPQFGYTF.

The chain uses TRBV3-1 (or the pseudogene TRBV3-2) and TRBJ2-3; D gene ambiguous. CDR3 length: 14 amino acids. The V end lost 2 bases, the J end lost 1 base, and 7 bases lay between the germline ends. Germline-derived CDR1 and CDR2 are LGHDT and YNNKEL (reference sequence). CDR3 sequence reads: CASSQSGGTDTQYF. The CDR3, as DNA: TGTGCCAGCAGCCAATCCGGTGGCACAGATACGCAGTATTTT.

This clone showed up just a few times. The genes are TRBV6-5 and TRBJ1-2; D remains ambiguous. V gave up 6 bases and J gave up 10 bases, with 12 bases separating them. CDR3 size: 11 residues. Germline V gives CDR1 MNHEY, CDR2 SVGAGI. CDR3: CASSSDTFYTF. CDR3 DNA: TGTGCCAGCAGCTCCGACACTTTCTACACCTTC.

V usage is TRBV5-4 and J usage is TRBJ1-6; D remains unclear. The CDR3 contains 14 residues. V lost 4 bases to trimming and J lost 12 bases, with 17 bases between them. Germline CDR1 SGHNT, CDR2 YYREEE (reference sequence). CDR3 in amino acids: CASSPGGNNLPLHF. The DNA of the CDR3 is TGTGCCAGCAGCCCTGGCGGTAACAACTTACCCCTCCACTTT.

The V and J genes are TRBV5-1 and TRBJ1-3; D is unclear. Germline CDR1 is SGHRS and CDR2 is YFSETQ. V was cut by 0 bases and J by 3 bases, with 7 bases left in between. CDR3 size: 14 residues. CDR3 nucleotide sequence: TGCGCCAGCAGCTTGGTAGGGATTGGAAACACCATATATTTT. It specifies CASSLVGIGNTIYF.

The chain combines TRBV28 with TRBJ2-4, with a weak D call TRBD1 (6 bases). CDR3 length: 15 residues. V was cut by 5 bases and J by 10 bases, with 21 bases left in between. Per the germline V gene, CDR1 is MDHEN and CDR2 is SYDVKM. The CDR3 DNA is TGTGCCAGCAGTGAACAACCCGGACAGTTTGGTATTCAGTACTTC. Its protein is CASSEQPGQFGIQYF.

The CDR3 DNA follows: TGTGCCAGTAGTATAGTAGCGGGGAGTGGCTACGAGCAGTACTTC. Its protein product is CASSIVAGSGYEQYF. The rearrangement joins TRBV19 to TRBJ2-7, with 8 nucleotides matching TRBD2. V was pared by 1 base and J by 3 bases, with 5 bases of the junction left unmatched. The length of the CDR3 is 15 residues. Germline V gene data show CDR1 as LNHDA and CDR2 as SQIVND (reference sequence).